This TCR beta chain was profiled in a study of blood T cell repertoires in COVID-19. Here immunoSEQ multiplex PCR was the method, and the copy in TCRdb shows in-frame clones only, minus some. This sample has over 150,000 clones, with around 85% found just once. The CDR3 totals 19 residues. Germline CDR1 and CDR2: LGHNT and FRNRAP. V was cut by 7 bases and J by 2 bases, with 27 bases left in between. The source is a middle-aged man with active or convalescent COVID-19. The source material was peripheral blood. This chain uses TRBV12-5 with TRBJ1-5; D is perhaps TRBD1 (6 bases). The CDR3 nucleotides read TGTGCTAGTGACTTACCTCCGGGACACGCACCCGGGGGCAATCAGCCCCAGCATTTT. It translates to CASDLPPGHAPGGNQPQHF.